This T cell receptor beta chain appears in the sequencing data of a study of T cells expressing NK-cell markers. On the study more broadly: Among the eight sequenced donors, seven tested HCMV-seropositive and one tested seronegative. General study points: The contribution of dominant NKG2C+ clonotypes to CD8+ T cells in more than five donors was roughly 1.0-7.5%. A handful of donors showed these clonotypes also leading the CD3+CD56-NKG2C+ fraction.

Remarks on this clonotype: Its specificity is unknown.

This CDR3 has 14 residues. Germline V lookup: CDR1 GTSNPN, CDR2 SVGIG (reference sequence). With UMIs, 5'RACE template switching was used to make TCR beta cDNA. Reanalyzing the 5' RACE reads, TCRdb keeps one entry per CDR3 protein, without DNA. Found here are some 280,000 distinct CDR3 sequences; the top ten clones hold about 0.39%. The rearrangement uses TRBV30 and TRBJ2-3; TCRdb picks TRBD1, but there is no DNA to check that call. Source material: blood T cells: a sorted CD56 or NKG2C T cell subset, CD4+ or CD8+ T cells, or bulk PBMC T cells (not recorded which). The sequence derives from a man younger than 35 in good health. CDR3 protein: CAWESVGGTDTQYF.